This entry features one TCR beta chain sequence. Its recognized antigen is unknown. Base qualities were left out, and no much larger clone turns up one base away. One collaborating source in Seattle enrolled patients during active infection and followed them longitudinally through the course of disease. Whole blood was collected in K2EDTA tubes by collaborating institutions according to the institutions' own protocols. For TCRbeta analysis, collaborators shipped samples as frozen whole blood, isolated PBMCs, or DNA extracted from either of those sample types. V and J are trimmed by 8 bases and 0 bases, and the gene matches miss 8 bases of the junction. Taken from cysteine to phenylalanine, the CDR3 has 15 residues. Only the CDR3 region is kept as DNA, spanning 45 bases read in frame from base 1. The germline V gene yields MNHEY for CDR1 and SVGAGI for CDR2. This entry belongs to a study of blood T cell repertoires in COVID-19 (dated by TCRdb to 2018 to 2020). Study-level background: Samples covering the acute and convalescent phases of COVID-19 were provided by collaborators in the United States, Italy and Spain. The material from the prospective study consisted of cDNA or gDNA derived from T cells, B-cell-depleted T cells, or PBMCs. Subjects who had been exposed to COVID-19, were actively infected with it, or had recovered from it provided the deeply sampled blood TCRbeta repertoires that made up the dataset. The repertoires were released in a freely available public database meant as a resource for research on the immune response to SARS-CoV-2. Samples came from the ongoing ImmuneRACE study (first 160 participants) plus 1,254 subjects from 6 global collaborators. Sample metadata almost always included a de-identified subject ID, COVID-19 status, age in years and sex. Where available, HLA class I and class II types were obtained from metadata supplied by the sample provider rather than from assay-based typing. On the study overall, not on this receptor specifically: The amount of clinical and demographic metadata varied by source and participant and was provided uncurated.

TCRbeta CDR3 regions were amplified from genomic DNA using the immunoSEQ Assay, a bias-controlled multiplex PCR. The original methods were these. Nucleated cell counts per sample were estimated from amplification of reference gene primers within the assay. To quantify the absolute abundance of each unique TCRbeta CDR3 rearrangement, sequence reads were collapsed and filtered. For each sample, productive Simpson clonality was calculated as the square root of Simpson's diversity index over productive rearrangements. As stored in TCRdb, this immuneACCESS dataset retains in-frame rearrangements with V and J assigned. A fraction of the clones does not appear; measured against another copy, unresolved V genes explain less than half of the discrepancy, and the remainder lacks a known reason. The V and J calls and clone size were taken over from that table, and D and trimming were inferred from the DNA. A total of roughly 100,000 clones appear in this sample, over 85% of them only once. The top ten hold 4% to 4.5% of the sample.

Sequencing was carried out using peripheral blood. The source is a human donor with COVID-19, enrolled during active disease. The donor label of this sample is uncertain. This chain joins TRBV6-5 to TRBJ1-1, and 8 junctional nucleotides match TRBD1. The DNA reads TGTGCCAGCGTTCCAGGGGGCCCCATGAACACTGAAGCTTTCTTT. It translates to CASVPGGPMNTEAFF.